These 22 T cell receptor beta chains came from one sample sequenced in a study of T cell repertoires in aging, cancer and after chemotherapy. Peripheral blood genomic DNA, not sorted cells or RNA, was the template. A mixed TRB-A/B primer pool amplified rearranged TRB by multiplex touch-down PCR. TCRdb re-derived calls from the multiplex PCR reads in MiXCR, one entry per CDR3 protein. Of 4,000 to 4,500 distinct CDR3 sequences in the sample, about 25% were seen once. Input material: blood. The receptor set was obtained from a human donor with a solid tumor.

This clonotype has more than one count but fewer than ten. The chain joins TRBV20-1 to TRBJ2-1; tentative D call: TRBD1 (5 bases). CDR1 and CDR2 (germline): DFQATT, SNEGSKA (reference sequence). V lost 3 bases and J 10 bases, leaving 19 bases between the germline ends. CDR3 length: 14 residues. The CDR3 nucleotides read TGCAGTGCTAGGGACAACCTGGGTTTTAGGGAGCAGTTCTTC. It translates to CSARDNLGFREQFF.

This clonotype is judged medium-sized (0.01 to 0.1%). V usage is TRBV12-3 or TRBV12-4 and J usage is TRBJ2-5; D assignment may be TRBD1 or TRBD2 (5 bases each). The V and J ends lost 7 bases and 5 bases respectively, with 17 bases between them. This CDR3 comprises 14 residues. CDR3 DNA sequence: TGTGCCAGCAACCACCGGGGCGTCAGGGAGACCCAGTACTTC. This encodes CASNHRGVRETQYF.

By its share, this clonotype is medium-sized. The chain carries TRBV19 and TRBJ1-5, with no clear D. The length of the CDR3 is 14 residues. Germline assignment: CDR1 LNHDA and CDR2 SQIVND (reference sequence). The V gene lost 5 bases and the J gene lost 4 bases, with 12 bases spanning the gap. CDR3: CASSLLASNQPQHF. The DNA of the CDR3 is TGTGCCAGTAGTCTCTTGGCAAGTAATCAGCCCCAGCATTTT.

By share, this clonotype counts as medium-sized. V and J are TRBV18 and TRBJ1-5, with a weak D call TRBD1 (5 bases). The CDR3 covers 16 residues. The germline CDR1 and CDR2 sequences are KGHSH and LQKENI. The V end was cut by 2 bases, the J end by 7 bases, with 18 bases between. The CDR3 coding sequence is TGTGCCAGCTCACCAAGGCGCGCAGGGCAAGAACAGCCCCAGCATTTT. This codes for CASSPRRAGQEQPQHF.

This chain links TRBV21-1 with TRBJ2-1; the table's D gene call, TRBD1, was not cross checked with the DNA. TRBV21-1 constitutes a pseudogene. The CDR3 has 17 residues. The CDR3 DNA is TGTGCCAGCAGCAAAGAGGGGGGAGGGGGCTCCTACAATGAGCAGTTCTTC. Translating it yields CASSKEGGGGSYNEQFF.

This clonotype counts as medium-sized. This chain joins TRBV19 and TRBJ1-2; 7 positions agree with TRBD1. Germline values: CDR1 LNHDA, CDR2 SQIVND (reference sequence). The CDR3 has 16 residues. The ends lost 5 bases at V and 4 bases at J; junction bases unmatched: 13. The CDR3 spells CASSPPQGEGLYGYTF. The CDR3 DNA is TGTGCCAGTAGTCCGCCGCAGGGGGAAGGGCTCTATGGCTACACCTTC. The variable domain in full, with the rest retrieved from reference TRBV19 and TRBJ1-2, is DGGITQSPKYLFRKEGQNVTLSCEQNLNHDAMYWYRQDPGQGLRLIYYSQIVNDFQKGDIAEGYSVSREKKESFPLTVTSAQKNPTAFYLCASSPPQGEGLYGYTFGSGTRLTVV.

CDR3 nucleotides: TGTGCCAGCTCATTTTGGGCGGAGGGAAGTCAGCCCCAGCATTTT. The encoded protein is CASSFWAEGSQPQHF. The chain uses TRBV18 and TRBJ1-5; the D is unclear. The length of the CDR3 is 15 residues. V dropped 5 bases and J dropped 6 bases, with 17 bases sitting between them. Germline V lookup: CDR1 KGHSH, CDR2 LQKENI.

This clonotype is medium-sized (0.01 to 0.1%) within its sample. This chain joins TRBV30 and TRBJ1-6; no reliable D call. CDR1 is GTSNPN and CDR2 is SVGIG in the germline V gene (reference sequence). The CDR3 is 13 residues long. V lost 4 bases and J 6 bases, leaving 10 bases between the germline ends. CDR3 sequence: CAWNGMVNSPLHF. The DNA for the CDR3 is TGTGCCTGGAATGGTATGGTTAATTCACCCCTCCACTTT.

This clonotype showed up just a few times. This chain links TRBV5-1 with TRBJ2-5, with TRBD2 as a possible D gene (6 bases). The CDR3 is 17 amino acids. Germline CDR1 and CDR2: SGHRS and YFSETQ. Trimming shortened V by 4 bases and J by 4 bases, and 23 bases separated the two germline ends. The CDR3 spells CASSRSGEMGNGETQYF. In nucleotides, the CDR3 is TGCGCCAGCAGCCGTTCGGGGGAGATGGGTAATGGAGAGACCCAGTACTTC.

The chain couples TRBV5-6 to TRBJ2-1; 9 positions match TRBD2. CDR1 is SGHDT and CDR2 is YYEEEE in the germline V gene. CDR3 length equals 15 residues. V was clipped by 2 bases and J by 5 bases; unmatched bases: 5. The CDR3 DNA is TGTGCCAGCAGCTTATGGGTAGCGGGAGACAATGAGCAGTTCTTC. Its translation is CASSLWVAGDNEQFF.

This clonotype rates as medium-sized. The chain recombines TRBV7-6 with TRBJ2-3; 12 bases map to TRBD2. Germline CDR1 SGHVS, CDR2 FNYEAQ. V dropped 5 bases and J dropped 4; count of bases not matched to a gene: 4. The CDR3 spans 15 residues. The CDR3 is CASSPLAGGPDTQYF. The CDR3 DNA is TGTGCCAGCAGCCCCCTAGCGGGAGGGCCAGATACGCAGTATTTT.

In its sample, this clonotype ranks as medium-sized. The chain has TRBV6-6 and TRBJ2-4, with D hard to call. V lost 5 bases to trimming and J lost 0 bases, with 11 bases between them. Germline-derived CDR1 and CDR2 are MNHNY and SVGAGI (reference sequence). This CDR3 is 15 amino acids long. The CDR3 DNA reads TGTGCCAGCAGTCAACACGGGCCAGCCAAAAACATTCAGTACTTC. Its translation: CASSQHGPAKNIQYF.

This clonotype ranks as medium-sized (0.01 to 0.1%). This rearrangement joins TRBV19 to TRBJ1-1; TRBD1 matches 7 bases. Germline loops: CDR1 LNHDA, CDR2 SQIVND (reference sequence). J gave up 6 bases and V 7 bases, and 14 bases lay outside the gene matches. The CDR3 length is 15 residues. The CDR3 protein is CASIKGGRPSAEAFF. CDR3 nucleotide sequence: TGTGCCAGTATTAAAGGGGGCAGGCCATCAGCTGAAGCTTTCTTT.

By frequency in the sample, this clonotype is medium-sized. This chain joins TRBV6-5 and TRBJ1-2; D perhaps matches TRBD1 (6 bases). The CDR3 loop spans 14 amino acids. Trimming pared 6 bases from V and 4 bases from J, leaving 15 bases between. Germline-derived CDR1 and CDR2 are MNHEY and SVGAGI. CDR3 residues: CASRPGQKTYGYTF. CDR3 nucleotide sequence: TGTGCCAGCAGACCGGGACAAAAGACCTATGGCTACACCTTC.

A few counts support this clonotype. CDR3: CASSTRTSGNTGELFF. The CDR3 nucleotides are TGTGCCAGCAGCACCCGGACTAGCGGGAACACCGGGGAGCTGTTTTTT. This rearrangement joins TRBV7-9 to TRBJ2-2; TRBD2 matches 10 bases. From germline, CDR1 is SEHNR and CDR2 FQNEAQ (reference sequence). The trim removed 5 bases at V and 1 base at J, leaving 4 bases unmatched. The CDR3 has 16 amino acids.

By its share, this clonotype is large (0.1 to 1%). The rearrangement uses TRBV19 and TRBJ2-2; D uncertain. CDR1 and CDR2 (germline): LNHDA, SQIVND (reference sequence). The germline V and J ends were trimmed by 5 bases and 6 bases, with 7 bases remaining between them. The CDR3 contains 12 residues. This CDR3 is CASSQRSGELFF. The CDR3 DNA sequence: TGTGCCAGTAGTCAGAGATCCGGGGAGCTGTTTTTT.

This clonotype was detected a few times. The CDR3 loop reads CASSLFAGRPYEQYF. The CDR3 DNA is TGTGCCAGCAGCTTATTCGCAGGGCGGCCCTACGAGCAGTACTTC. V is TRBV11-2 and J is TRBJ2-7, with D possibly being TRBD1 (5 bases). Germline V gives CDR1 SGHAT, CDR2 FQNNGV. The CDR3 loop spans 15 amino acids. Trimming took off 2 bases at V and 2 bases at J, with 13 bases between the two ends.

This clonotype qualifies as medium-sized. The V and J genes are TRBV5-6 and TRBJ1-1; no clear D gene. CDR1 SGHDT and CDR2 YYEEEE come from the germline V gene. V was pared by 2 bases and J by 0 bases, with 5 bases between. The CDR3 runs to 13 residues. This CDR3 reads CASSLVLNTEAFF. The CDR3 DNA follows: TGTGCCAGCAGCTTAGTACTGAACACTGAAGCTTTCTTT.

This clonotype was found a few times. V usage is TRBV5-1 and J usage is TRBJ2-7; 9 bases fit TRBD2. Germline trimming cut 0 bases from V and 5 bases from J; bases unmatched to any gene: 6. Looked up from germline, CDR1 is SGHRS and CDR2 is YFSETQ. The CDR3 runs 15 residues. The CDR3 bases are TGCGCCAGCAGCTTGGGCGCTAGCGGGATTAACGAGCAGTACTTC. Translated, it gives CASSLGASGINEQYF. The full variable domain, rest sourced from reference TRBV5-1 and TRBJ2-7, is KAGVTQTPRYLIKTRGQQVTLSCSPISGHRSVSWYQQTPGQGLQFLFEYFSETQRNKGNFPGRFSGRQFSNSRSEMNVSTLELGDSALYLCASSLGASGINEQYFGPGTRLTVT.

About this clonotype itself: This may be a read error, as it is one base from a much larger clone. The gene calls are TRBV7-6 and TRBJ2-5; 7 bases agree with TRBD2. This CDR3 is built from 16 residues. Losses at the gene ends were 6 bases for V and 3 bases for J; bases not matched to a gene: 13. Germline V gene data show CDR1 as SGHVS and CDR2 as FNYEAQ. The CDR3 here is CASSLGGSQSKETQYF. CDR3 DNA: TGTGCCAGCAGTTTGGGGGGGTCCCAATCTAAAGAGACCCAGTACTTC.

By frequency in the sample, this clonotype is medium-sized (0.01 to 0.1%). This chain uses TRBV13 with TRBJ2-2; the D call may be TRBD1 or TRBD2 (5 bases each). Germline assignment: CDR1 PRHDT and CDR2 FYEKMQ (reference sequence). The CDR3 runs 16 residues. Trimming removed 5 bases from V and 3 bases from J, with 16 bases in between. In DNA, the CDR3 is TGTGCCAGCAGCCTTACTTTGGGGGATGACACCGGGGAGCTGTTTTTT. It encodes CASSLTLGDDTGELFF.

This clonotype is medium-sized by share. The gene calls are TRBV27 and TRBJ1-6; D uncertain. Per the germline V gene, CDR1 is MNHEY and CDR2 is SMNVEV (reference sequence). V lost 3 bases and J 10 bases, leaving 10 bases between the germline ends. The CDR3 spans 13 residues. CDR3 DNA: TGTGCCAGCAGTTTCCTGACTAACTCACCCCTCCACTTT. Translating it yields CASSFLTNSPLHF.